These 9 T cell receptor beta chains were all obtained from the same sample, sequenced in a study of OX40 agonist ivuxolimab in advanced cancers. Profiling relied on immunoSEQ multiplex PCR, and the TCRdb table lists in-frame clones only, not all of them. The profile shows around 80,000 clones, roughly nine tenths of them singletons. The sequencing here drew on CD4+ or CD8+ T cells sorted from blood, taken in a trial of the OX40 agonist ivuxolimab. These TCRs come from an adult with an advanced solid tumor such as melanoma, head and neck, liver or kidney cancer.

This chain links TRBV7-3 with TRBJ2-1; 8 bases are shared with TRBD1. CDR1 is SGHTA, CDR2 FQGTGA, per germline. V gave up 6 bases and J gave up 3 bases; unmatched junction bases: 7. This CDR3 contains 15 residues. CDR3 amino acids: CASRLTGALYNEQFF. The CDR3 DNA reads TGTGCCAGCAGGCTGACAGGGGCACTCTACAATGAGCAGTTCTTC. The full variable domain, rest sourced from reference TRBV7-3 and TRBJ2-1, is GAGVSQTPSNKVTEKGKYVELRCDPISGHTALYWYRQSLGQGPEFLIYFQGTGAADDSGLPNDRFFAVRPEGSVSTLKIQRTERGDSAVYLCASRLTGALYNEQFFGPGTRLTVL.

The rearrangement uses TRBV27 and TRBJ1-2; D is undetermined. Trimming removed 5 bases at V and 1 base at J, with 17 bases between. The CDR3 has 16 amino acids. Germline V CDR1 and CDR2: MNHEY, SMNVEV (reference sequence). The CDR3 sequence is CASSTIRTGGNYGYTF. Written as DNA, the CDR3 is TGTGCCAGCAGTACAATACGAACGGGCGGTAACTATGGCTACACCTTC.

The rearrangement uses TRBV15 and TRBJ2-7; 7 bases align to TRBD1. V lost 0 bases to trimming and J lost 2 bases; unmatched junction nucleotides: 1. CDR3 length: 14 residues. The germline CDR1 and CDR2 sequences are LNHNV and YYDKDF (reference sequence). CDR3 coding DNA: TGTGCCACCAGCAGAGACGGGACAGCCTACGAGCAGTACTTC. Translated, it gives CATSRDGTAYEQYF. Based on the CDR3 plus reference TRBV15 and TRBJ2-7, the full variable domain is DAMVIQNPRYQVTQFGKPVTLSCSQTLNHNVMYWYQQKSSQAPKLLFHYYDKDFNNEADTPDNFQSRRPNTSFCFLDIRSPGLGDTAMYLCATSRDGTAYEQYFGPGTRLTVT.

The gene calls are TRBV6-1 and TRBJ2-1; TRBD1 aligns across 12 bases. The CDR3 covers 14 residues. Germline V gene sequence: CDR1 MNHNS, CDR2 SASEGT. The V gene end was trimmed by 3 bases and the J gene end by 8 bases; junction bases not matched to a gene: 2. The CDR3 region is CASSEGQGAYEQFF. The CDR3 bases are TGTGCCAGCAGTGAGGGACAGGGGGCGTATGAGCAGTTCTTC.

V gene TRBV30 combines with J gene TRBJ1-6; the D gene is possibly TRBD1 (6 bases). V was shortened by 0 bases and J by 7 bases, with 13 bases between the two germline ends. There are 15 residues in the CDR3. CDR1 is GTSNPN, CDR2 SVGIG, per germline (reference sequence). CDR3 in amino acids: CAWSVQGIRNSPLHF. The DNA for the CDR3 is TGTGCCTGGAGTGTACAGGGAATACGAAATTCACCCCTCCACTTT.

V usage is TRBV2 and J usage is TRBJ2-6; D remains ambiguous. CDR1 is SNHLY and CDR2 is FYNNEI in the germline V gene. The CDR3 consists of 14 residues. V lost 6 bases and J 4 bases, leaving 10 bases between the germline ends. The CDR3 reads CASRGWGGANVLTF. The CDR3 nucleotides are TGTGCCAGCAGAGGGTGGGGAGGGGCCAACGTCCTGACTTTC.

This clone was seen a few times. This chain joins TRBV11-2 and TRBJ1-5; tentative D call: TRBD1 (5 bases). The germline gives CDR1 SGHAT, CDR2 FQNNGV. Deletions cut 4 bases from V and 4 bases from J, with 11 bases between. This CDR3 region has 14 residues. CDR3: CASSWDGGNQPQHF. In DNA, the CDR3 is TGTGCCAGCAGCTGGGACGGTGGGAATCAGCCCCAGCATTTT.

The gene calls are TRBV2 and TRBJ1-5; D is perhaps TRBD1 (5 bases). The CDR3 has 14 residues. The V gene lost 3 bases and the J gene lost 11 bases, with 17 bases spanning the gap. Germline V lookup: CDR1 SNHLY, CDR2 FYNNEI. As DNA, the CDR3 is TGTGCCAGCAGTGACGGACACCTTGGTAAGTCCCAGCATTTT. This codes for CASSDGHLGKSQHF.

This chain connects TRBV5-1 to TRBJ1-6; D gene ambiguous. The CDR3 length is 15 residues. The germline V and J ends were trimmed by 4 bases and 0 bases, with 8 bases remaining between them. CDR1 is SGHRS and CDR2 is YFSETQ in the germline V gene. The CDR3 region has the DNA TGCGCCAGCAGCAAACTGGGCTCCTATAATTCACCCCTCCACTTT. Translation: CASSKLGSYNSPLHF.